This entry lists 22 T cell receptor beta chains sequenced from one sample in a study of shared clonotypes between healthy human individuals. Repertoires were generated with immunoSEQ multiplex PCR, while TCRdb's copy carries only in-frame clones and drops some. The table has roughly 700,000 clones, 90% seen once. The source material was memory CD8+ T cells from PBMCs. The subset: CD45RO+ cells pooled with CCR7-negative TemRA cells. The receptors derive from a man aged 18 to 30 in good health. Some clones in this sample may be carry-over from other donors' samples.

The J gene is TRBJ1-2, the V gene TRBV27; perhaps TRBD1 as D (5 bases). Germline V lookup: CDR1 MNHEY, CDR2 SMNVEV (reference sequence). The CDR3 contains 13 residues. V was trimmed by 5 bases and J by 3 bases, leaving 10 bases between them. CDR3 coding DNA: TGTGCCAGCAGTCAAGGGACGGACTATGGCTACACCTTC. The encoded protein is CASSQGTDYGYTF.

The table lists this clone with a count of one. The chain links TRBV7-9 to TRBJ1-2; the D is unclear. The germline gives CDR1 SEHNR, CDR2 FQNEAQ (reference sequence). With 6 bases removed from V and 3 bases from J, the gap between germline ends came to 2 bases. The CDR3 covers 10 residues. CDR3 region: CASRDYGYTF. CDR3 bases: TGTGCCAGCAGGGACTATGGCTACACCTTC.

The chain joins TRBV2 to TRBJ2-1, with 9 bases lining up with TRBD2. This CDR3 comprises 18 residues. V lost 2 bases, J lost 10 bases, and 18 bases stayed unmatched. Germline CDR1 reads SNHLY; CDR2 reads FYNNEI. The CDR3 DNA reads TGTGCCAGCAGTGAAACCGCTGGGGTAGCGGGAGTTCCTCGCGAGCAGTTCTTC. As protein: CASSETAGVAGVPREQFF.

V usage is TRBV6-1 and J usage is TRBJ1-5, with unresolved D. Between the trimmed V and J ends, which lost 0 bases and 3 bases, there was a span of 9 bases. This CDR3 has 15 amino acids. CDR1 and CDR2 (germline): MNHNS, SASEGT. The CDR3 sequence is CASSEAEEVNQPQHF. The DNA for the CDR3 is TGTGCCAGCAGTGAAGCGGAGGAGGTCAATCAGCCCCAGCATTTT.

The chain employs TRBV19 and TRBJ1-1; weak D call: TRBD1 (5 bases). The CDR3 contains 15 residues. The germline gives CDR1 LNHDA, CDR2 SQIVND (reference sequence). The germline V and J ends were trimmed by 3 bases and 0 bases, with 11 bases remaining between them. The CDR3 protein is CASSIDSKMNTEAFF. For the CDR3, the DNA is TGTGCCAGTAGTATTGACAGCAAAATGAACACTGAAGCTTTCTTT.

The chain employs TRBV7-6 and TRBJ2-7, with 8 positions matching TRBD1. CDR1 is SGHVS, CDR2 FNYEAQ, per germline. Unmatched junction bases numbered 1, after V lost 1 base and J lost 2 bases. The CDR3 is made up of 14 amino acids. For the CDR3, the DNA is TGTGCCAGCAGCTTAGGGACAGGGACCTACGAGCAGTACTTC. Amino acid sequence: CASSLGTGTYEQYF.

The V call is TRBV2, the J call TRBJ2-2, with 8 bases fitting TRBD2. The germline V gene encodes CDR1 SNHLY and CDR2 FYNNEI. Germline trimming cut 6 bases from V and 1 base from J; bases unmatched to any gene: 13. The CDR3 runs to 18 residues. In DNA form, the CDR3 reads TGTGCCAGCAGGGGCCCCGGGACTAGAACAGGGAACACCGGGGAGCTGTTTTTT. Protein sequence: CASRGPGTRTGNTGELFF.

CDR3 bases: TGTGCCAGCACTAGCGGGGGGAGCTCCTACGAGCAGTACTTC. This gives the protein CASTSGGSSYEQYF. This sequence joins TRBV27 and TRBJ2-7; 11 bases are a match to TRBD2. CDR3 size: 14 residues. V was clipped by 7 bases and J by 0 bases; unmatched bases: 2. Germline CDR1 MNHEY, CDR2 SMNVEV (reference sequence).

The chain combines TRBV4-1 with TRBJ2-3; 8 nucleotides match TRBD2. V dropped 3 bases and J dropped 3; count of bases not matched to a gene: 5. Germline loops: CDR1 MGHRA, CDR2 YSYEKL. This CDR3 comprises 15 residues. CDR3 amino acids: CASSQSGSRTDTQYF. CDR3 nucleotides: TGCGCCAGCAGCCAGAGCGGGAGTAGGACAGATACGCAGTATTTT.

This clone is a singleton in its sample. The rearrangement links TRBV4-2 to TRBJ2-1, with 12 bases identical to TRBD2. Trimming removed 0 bases from V and 3 bases from J; junction bases left unmatched: 6. This CDR3 has 18 residues. The germline gives CDR1 LGHNA, CDR2 YNFKEQ. CDR3 protein: CASSQDFLAGGLYNEQFF. Here the CDR3 DNA reads TGTGCCAGCAGCCAAGATTTCCTAGCGGGAGGGCTCTACAATGAGCAGTTCTTC.

V is TRBV27 and J is TRBJ2-7; 8 bases fit TRBD2. The CDR3 loop spans 18 amino acids. The germline gives CDR1 MNHEY, CDR2 SMNVEV (reference sequence). V dropped 4 bases and J dropped 2; count of bases not matched to a gene: 16. CDR3 residues: CASSSGGVWEPPPYEQYF. The DNA for the CDR3 is TGTGCCAGCAGTTCCGGGGGGGTGTGGGAGCCGCCTCCCTACGAGCAGTACTTC.

This clone was observed once. The rearrangement joins TRBV15 to TRBJ2-5; unclear D gene. From germline, CDR1 is LNHNV and CDR2 YYDKDF (reference sequence). The CDR3 runs to 12 residues. The V end was cut by 5 bases, the J end by 5 bases, with 9 bases between. The CDR3, as DNA: TGTGCCACCAGCTTAGCCCTTGAGACCCAGTACTTC. This gives the protein CATSLALETQYF.

The chain joins TRBV30 to TRBJ2-3, with D possibly called TRBD1 or TRBD2 (5 bases each). The germline V gene has CDR1 GTSNPN and CDR2 SVGIG (reference sequence). Trimming removed 2 bases from V and 4 bases from J, with 7 bases in between. The CDR3 spans 12 residues. The CDR3 DNA reads as TGTGCCTGGAGTCTGGGGGCAGATACGCAGTATTTT. It translates to CAWSLGADTQYF.

This clone was picked up many times. The same CDR3 arises from other DNA sequences in this sample as well. V gene TRBV28 combines with J gene TRBJ2-3; no reliable D call. Germline V gene sequence: CDR1 MDHEN, CDR2 SYDVKM. V was cut by 6 bases and J by 0 bases, with 10 bases left in between. The CDR3 totals 14 residues. CDR3 sequence: CASSLVGSTDTQYF. For the CDR3, the DNA is TGTGCCAGCAGCCTCGTGGGGAGCACAGATACGCAGTATTTT.

This rearrangement joins TRBV28 to TRBJ1-2; no clear D. The V end lost 6 bases, the J end lost 5 bases, and 31 bases lay between the germline ends. There are 19 residues in the CDR3. CDR1 MDHEN and CDR2 SYDVKM come from the germline V gene. The CDR3 DNA follows: TGTGCCAGCAGCGAACTGAATCCGGGCGCAACCCCGCCGGGGTATGGCTACACCTTC. It codes for CASSELNPGATPPGYGYTF.

The rearrangement links TRBV6-5 to TRBJ2-5; TRBD1 aligns across 7 bases. This CDR3 has 15 residues. The germline V gene has CDR1 MNHEY and CDR2 SVGAGI. V shed 0 bases, J shed 5 bases, and the junction held 6 bases outside the gene matches. CDR3 DNA: TGTGCCAGCAGTTACTCTGAGGGGGCGACGGAGACCCAGTACTTC. Protein product: CASSYSEGATETQYF.

This clone was counted a few times. This chain links TRBV19 with TRBJ1-4; D might be TRBD1 (6 bases). Trimming cost V 5 bases and J 3 bases, with 13 bases left between them. Germline values: CDR1 LNHDA, CDR2 SQIVND (reference sequence). The CDR3 has 15 residues. The CDR3 DNA is TGTGCCAGTAGTCTGAAAAGGGGGGCTAATGAAAAACTGTTTTTT. Encoded protein: CASSLKRGANEKLFF.

The chain couples TRBV5-4 to TRBJ2-7, with 7 nucleotides matching TRBD2. V was pared by 3 bases and J by 2 bases, with 11 bases of the junction left unmatched. The length of the CDR3 is 16 residues. Germline values: CDR1 SGHNT, CDR2 YYREEE (reference sequence). The chain's CDR3 is CASSSRASGSPYEQYF. In nucleotides, the CDR3 is TGTGCCAGCAGCTCCCGGGCTAGCGGTTCTCCCTACGAGCAGTACTTC. The complete variable domain, with remaining parts taken from reference TRBV5-4 and TRBJ2-7, reads ETGVTQSPTHLIKTRGQQVTLRCSSQSGHNTVSWYQQALGQGPQFIFQYYREEENGRGNFPPRFSGLQFPNYSSELNVNALELDDSALYLCASSSRASGSPYEQYFGPGTRLTVT.

The chain is built from TRBV4-1 and TRBJ2-3; D is possibly TRBD1 (5 bases). V gave up 4 bases and J gave up 0 bases, with 11 bases separating them. The CDR3 is 15 residues long. Germline CDR1 reads MGHRA; CDR2 reads YSYEKL. The CDR3 protein is CASSLNAGSTDTQYF. CDR3 coding DNA: TGCGCCAGCAGCCTAAACGCAGGGAGCACAGATACGCAGTATTTT.

The chain joins TRBV29-1 to TRBJ2-7; TRBD2 might be the D (6 bases). Germline-derived CDR1 and CDR2 are SQVTM and ANQGSEA. Trimming pared 5 bases from V and 2 bases from J, leaving 16 bases between. This CDR3 has 14 amino acids. CDR3 loop: CSVLPRETAYEQYF. The CDR3 nucleotides read TGCAGCGTTCTCCCCCGGGAGACCGCCTACGAGCAGTACTTC.

The V gene is TRBV7-8, the J gene TRBJ1-4; 11 bases match TRBD1. V gave up 3 bases and J gave up 7 bases; unmatched junction bases: 1. The CDR3 sequence is 14 residues long. Germline lookup yields CDR1 SGHVS and CDR2 FQNEAQ. CDR3: CASSFGTGGEKLFF. As DNA, the CDR3 is TGTGCCAGCAGCTTCGGGACAGGGGGTGAAAAACTGTTTTTT. Based on the CDR3 plus reference TRBV7-8 and TRBJ1-4, the full variable domain is GAGVSQSPRYKVAKRGQDVALRCDPISGHVSLFWYQQALGQGPEFLTYFQNEAQLDKSGLPSDRFFAERPEGSVSTLKIQRTQQEDSAVYLCASSFGTGGEKLFFGSGTQLSVL.

The rearrangement links TRBV2 to TRBJ2-1; 7 bases match TRBD2. The CDR3 covers 14 residues. Germline V gene sequence: CDR1 SNHLY, CDR2 FYNNEI. J gave up 8 bases and V 3 bases, and 7 bases lay outside the gene matches. For the CDR3, the DNA is TGTGCCAGCAGTGAGGGGCTAGCGGTGGATGAGCAGTTCTTC. This sequence encodes CASSEGLAVDEQFF.